Below are 9 T cell receptor beta chains sequenced from a single sample in a study of T cells in Graves' hyperthyroidism and ophthalmopathy. The CDR3 regions of TCR beta were amplified from RNA transcripts. RT-PCR in the first round (using the HTBI primer set) targeted the TCR CDR3. TCRdb reanalysed the multiplex PCR reads using MiXCR and keeps one entry per CDR3 protein. The sample gives 370,000 or so distinct CDR3 sequences, approximately 14% of which show up once; roughly a quarter is in the top ten. Sequenced material: blood. These receptors all stem from a woman aged 18 to 35 with Graves' hyperthyroidism that later progressed to Graves' ophthalmopathy.

This rearrangement joins TRBV20-1 to TRBJ2-1; 13 bases agree with TRBD2. Unmatched junction bases numbered 10, after V lost 7 bases and J lost 1 base. Per germline, CDR1 DFQATT and CDR2 SNEGSKA (reference sequence). This CDR3 has 17 amino acids. DNA for the CDR3: TGCAGTGGAGGGGGGACTAGCGGGAATAGGTCCTACAATGAGCAGTTCTTC. It translates to CSGGGTSGNRSYNEQFF.

This clonotype has a handful of counts. The rearrangement links TRBV27 to TRBJ2-6, with D unclear. Trimming removed 4 bases at V and 0 bases at J, with 4 bases between. The germline gives CDR1 MNHEY, CDR2 SMNVEV (reference sequence). The CDR3 has 14 residues. DNA for the CDR3: TGTGCCAGCAGTTCAATCTCTGGGGCCAACGTCCTGACTTTC. Protein product: CASSSISGANVLTF.

The rearrangement uses TRBV5-6 and TRBJ1-2; tentatively, D is TRBD1 (5 bases). CDR1 and CDR2 (germline): SGHDT, YYEEEE. The CDR3 runs 17 residues. Trimming pared 0 bases from V and 2 bases from J, leaving 17 bases between. This chain's CDR3 is CASSLDNVGRGNYGYTF. CDR3 sequence (DNA): TGTGCCAGCAGCTTGGATAATGTAGGTAGGGGCAACTATGGCTACACCTTC. The entire variable domain, with the rest obtained from reference TRBV5-6 and TRBJ1-2, is as follows: DAGVTQSPTHLIKTRGQQVTLRCSPKSGHDTVSWYQQALGQGPQFIFQYYEEEERQRGNFPDRFSGHQFPNYSSELNVNALLLGDSALYLCASSLDNVGRGNYGYTFGSGTRLTVV.

This clonotype was counted ten times or more. The chain uses TRBV7-9 and TRBJ2-3, with TRBD1 matching 9 bases. The CDR3 loop spans 16 amino acids. V lost 7 bases, J lost 0 bases, and 8 bases stayed unmatched. CDR1 and CDR2 from the germline V gene are SEHNR and FQNEAQ (reference sequence). CDR3 sequence (DNA): TGTGCCAGCACCTCGGGACAGGGCCTTAGCACAGATACGCAGTATTTT. The encoded protein is CASTSGQGLSTDTQYF. The complete variable domain, with remaining parts taken from reference TRBV7-9 and TRBJ2-3, reads DTGVSQNPRHKITKRGQNVTFRCDPISEHNRLYWYRQTLGQGPEFLTYFQNEAQLEKSRLLSDRFSAERPKGSFSTLEIQRTEQGDSAMYLCASTSGQGLSTDTQYFGPGTRLTVL.

J is TRBJ2-5 and V is TRBV28, with D unclear. Trimming took 7 bases from V and 0 from J, leaving 12 bases between them. In germline, CDR1 is MDHEN, CDR2 SYDVKM. The CDR3 has 14 residues. CDR3 bases: TGTGCCAGCAAGTCCCCTATCTACCAAGAGACCCAGTACTTC. This translates into CASKSPIYQETQYF.

This clonotype has at least ten counts. The junction shows a germline mismatch at one end, possibly a read error. This chain connects TRBV12-3 or TRBV12-4 to TRBJ2-2; 8 nucleotides line up with TRBD2. The CDR3 is 14 residues long. This chain's CDR3 is CASTLAGRTGELFF. In nucleotides, the CDR3 is TGTGCCAGCACTTTAGCGGGAAGGACCGGGGAGCTGTTTTTT.

This clonotype was seen many times. The CDR3 sequence: CASSNRVNSEQYF. DNA of the CDR3: TGTGCCAGCAGTAACAGGGTGAATTCCGAGCAGTACTTC. J is TRBJ2-7 and V is TRBV27, with a possible D match to TRBD1 (6 bases). V dropped 5 bases and J dropped 6 bases, with 14 bases sitting between them. The CDR3 covers 13 residues. CDR1 and CDR2 (germline): MNHEY, SMNVEV (reference sequence).

This clonotype was detected many times. This chain links TRBV24-1 with TRBJ2-7; D perhaps matches TRBD1 (5 bases). Germline CDR1 is KGHDR and CDR2 is SFDVKD. V lost 5 bases and J lost 2, with 9 bases in between. The CDR3 has 13 amino acids. The CDR3 sequence is CATSVGHAYEQYF. CDR3 sequence (DNA): TGTGCCACCAGTGTCGGACACGCCTACGAGCAGTACTTC.

The V call is TRBV9, the J call TRBJ1-1; the D is unclear. Germline assignment: CDR1 SGDLS and CDR2 YYNGEE. This CDR3 is built from 13 residues. Trimming cost V 1 base and J 11 bases, with 15 bases left between them. The CDR3 here is CASSVTPNDDAFF. CDR3 sequence (DNA): TGTGCCAGCAGCGTAACCCCAAATGATGACGCTTTCTTT.